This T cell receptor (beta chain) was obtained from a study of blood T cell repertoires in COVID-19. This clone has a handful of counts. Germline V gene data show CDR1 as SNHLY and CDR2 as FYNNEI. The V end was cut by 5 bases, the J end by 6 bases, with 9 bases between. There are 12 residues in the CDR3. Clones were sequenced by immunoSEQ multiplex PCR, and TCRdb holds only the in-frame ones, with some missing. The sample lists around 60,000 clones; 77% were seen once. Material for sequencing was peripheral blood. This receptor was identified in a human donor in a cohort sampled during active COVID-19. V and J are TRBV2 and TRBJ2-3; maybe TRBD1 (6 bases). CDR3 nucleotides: TGTGCCAGCAGTCAGGGGTGGGATACGCAGTATTTT. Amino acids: CASSQGWDTQYF.